The 13 T cell receptor beta chains below come from one sample, sequenced in a study. TCRdb called the RT-PCR reads again in MiXCR, with one record for every CDR3 protein. The sample lists hundreds of thousands of distinct CDR3 sequences, approximately 14% seen once, with 3.6% in the top ten. Sequenced input: memory CD4+ T cells from blood. The receptors originated from a female donor in good health, serving as a healthy control.

Ten or more counts support this clonotype. This chain connects TRBV20-1 to TRBJ1-2, with 9 positions matching TRBD1. The germline V gene encodes CDR1 DFQATT and CDR2 SNEGSKA (reference sequence). The CDR3 has 15 amino acids. Trimming at V came to 5 bases and at J to 2 bases, leaving 9 bases not matched to a gene. CDR3 in DNA: TGCAGTGCTCTGCTCGCGACAGGGGGGAACTATGGCTACACCTTC. Its protein is CSALLATGGNYGYTF.

Many counts were recorded for this clonotype. V gene TRBV10-2 combines with J gene TRBJ2-7; D gene unclear. Germline V gene data show CDR1 as WSHSY and CDR2 as SAAADI. This CDR3 comprises 15 residues. V was shortened by 6 bases and J by 0 bases, with 15 bases between the two germline ends. The chain's CDR3 is CASSRVRPSSYEQYF. In DNA, the CDR3 is TGCGCCAGCAGCCGGGTCCGGCCAAGCTCCTACGAGCAGTACTTC.

This chain connects TRBV12-3 or TRBV12-4 to TRBJ1-1, with TRBD2 matching over 13 bases. TRBJ2-3 matches the DNA end more closely, so the J call is doubtful. The CDR3 is 16 amino acids. The CDR3 DNA is TGTGCCAGCAGCCAGGGACTAGCGGGGCCGCGAATTACGCAGTATTTT. Translating gives CASSQGLAGPRITQYF.

This clonotype was counted a few times. The genes are TRBV28 and TRBJ2-7; D is unresolved. Between the trimmed V and J ends, which lost 3 bases and 0 bases, there was a span of 9 bases. Germline CDR1 is MDHEN and CDR2 is SYDVKM. The CDR3 sequence is 14 residues long. The CDR3, as DNA: TGTGCCAGCAGTTTGTCCGGTACCTCCTACGAGCAGTACTTC. Encoded protein: CASSLSGTSYEQYF.

This rearrangement joins TRBV20-1 to TRBJ1-6, with D uncertain. The CDR3 spans 16 residues. CDR1 DFQATT and CDR2 SNEGSKA come from the germline V gene (reference sequence). The ends were cut back, 0 bases at V and 0 bases at J, with 9 bases in the middle. The CDR3 DNA follows: TGCAGTGCTAGAGAGGGCCGGGCCTCCTATAATTCACCCCTCCACTTT. It translates to CSAREGRASYNSPLHF.

This clonotype was found many times. The chain couples TRBV29-1 to TRBJ1-1; maybe TRBD1 (5 bases). CDR3 length: 13 residues. The V end lost 8 bases, the J end lost 5 bases, and 18 bases lay between the germline ends. Germline V gives CDR1 SQVTM, CDR2 ANQGSEA. The DNA for the CDR3 is TGCAGCCACACAGGTGTTGGTCTGACTGAAGCTTTCTTT. Translation: CSHTGVGLTEAFF.

This clonotype has at least ten counts. The chain recombines TRBV7-3 with TRBJ1-2, with D unresolved. CDR3 length equals 13 residues. The V and J ends lost 5 bases and 4 bases respectively, with 11 bases between them. The V gene's germline CDR1 is SGHTA and CDR2 FQGTGA. Here the CDR3 reads CASSDYNGYGYTF. CDR3 nucleotides: TGTGCCAGCAGCGATTACAACGGCTATGGCTACACCTTC.

This clonotype was seen ten or more times. The chain links TRBV5-1 to TRBJ1-2; 11 bases align to TRBD1. The CDR3 contains 14 residues. V gave up 4 bases and J gave up 4 bases; unmatched junction bases: 3. In germline, CDR1 is SGHRS, CDR2 YFSETQ. CDR3 nucleotides: TGCGCCAGCAGCACGGACAGGGGGCTCTATGGCTACACCTTC. This codes for CASSTDRGLYGYTF.

This clonotype was counted only a few times. The rearrangement links TRBV7-2 to TRBJ1-3, with 9 nucleotides matching TRBD1. From germline, CDR1 is SGHTA and CDR2 FQGNSA. The CDR3 spans 15 residues. V lost 5 bases, J lost 2 bases, and 4 bases stayed unmatched. CDR3 nucleotides: TGTGCCAGCAGCCACGGGACAGGGCCTGGAAACACCATATATTTT. This gives the protein CASSHGTGPGNTIYF.

The gene calls are TRBV20-1 and TRBJ2-3; 7 bases agree with TRBD2. The length of the CDR3 is 15 residues. In germline, CDR1 is DFQATT, CDR2 SNEGSKA (reference sequence). J gave up 8 bases and V 5 bases, and 16 bases lay outside the gene matches. CDR3 DNA sequence: TGCAGTGCTCTAACCGGGACTACGACAATGGGTACGCAGTATTTT. The encoded protein is CSALTGTTTMGTQYF.

The rearrangement links TRBV27 to TRBJ1-6, with 10 bases that match TRBD1. The V segment lost 0 bases and the J segment 9 bases; nucleotides outside the gene matches: 2. The CDR3 consists of 15 residues. CDR1 and CDR2 from the germline V gene are MNHEY and SMNVEV (reference sequence). The CDR3 DNA reads TGTGCCAGCAGTTTATCGTGGGACAGGGGTTCACCCCTCCACTTT. As protein: CASSLSWDRGSPLHF.

This clonotype appeared a few times. The chain has TRBV4-2 and TRBJ1-4; TRBD1 agrees at 7 bases. This CDR3 has 15 amino acids. Looked up from germline, CDR1 is LGHNA and CDR2 is YNFKEQ. Germline trimming cut 3 bases from V and 5 bases from J; bases unmatched to any gene: 6. The CDR3 spells CASSQEGGRNEKLFF. CDR3 DNA: TGTGCCAGCAGCCAGGAAGGGGGCCGAAATGAAAAACTGTTTTTT.

This clonotype was recorded many times. The genes are TRBV6-6 and TRBJ1-5; D unresolved. Germline assignment: CDR1 MNHNY and CDR2 SVGAGI (reference sequence). The CDR3 is 14 amino acids. V was pared by 7 bases and J by 1 base, with 11 bases between. The CDR3 sequence is CASTPDPSNQPQHF. The DNA of the CDR3 is TGTGCCAGCACACCCGACCCAAGCAATCAGCCCCAGCATTTT.